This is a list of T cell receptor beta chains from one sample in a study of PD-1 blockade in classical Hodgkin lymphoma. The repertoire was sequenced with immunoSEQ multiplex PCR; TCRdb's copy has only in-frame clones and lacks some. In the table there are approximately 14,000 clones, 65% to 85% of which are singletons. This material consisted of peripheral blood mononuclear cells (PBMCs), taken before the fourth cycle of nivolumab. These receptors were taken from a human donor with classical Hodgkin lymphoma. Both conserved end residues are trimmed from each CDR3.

CDR3aa: ASSAYSSTNEKLF; j_gene: TRBJ1-4; v_gene: TRBV7-9
CDR3aa: ASSAKGGGANTGELF; j_gene: TRBJ2-2; v_gene: TRBV9
CDR3aa: ASSATSGLAQY; j_gene: TRBJ2-3; v_gene: TRBV7-9
CDR3aa: ASSPNAVTGELF; j_gene: TRBJ2-2; v_gene: TRBV7-3
CDR3aa: ASRIDSTDTQY; j_gene: TRBJ2-3; v_gene: TRBV28
CDR3aa: AISEVAGGYNEQF; j_gene: TRBJ2-1; v_gene: TRBV10-3
CDR3aa: ASSLDRVGNTIY; j_gene: TRBJ1-3; v_gene: TRBV5-5
CDR3aa: ASSFSQGLGTTVDEQF; j_gene: TRBJ2-1; v_gene: TRBV28
CDR3aa: ASTRGTEAF; j_gene: TRBJ1-1; v_gene: TRBV5-6
CDR3aa: ASSPNDTGDEAF; j_gene: TRBJ1-1; v_gene: TRBV27
CDR3aa: ASSRQLYNSPLH; j_gene: TRBJ1-6; v_gene: TRBV19
CDR3aa: ASSYSTRDTYEQY; j_gene: TRBJ2-7; v_gene: TRBV6-6
CDR3aa: ASILVDRSTDTQY; j_gene: TRBJ2-3; v_gene: TRBV21-1
CDR3aa: ASSPRWGANTGELF; j_gene: TRBJ2-2; v_gene: TRBV4-1
CDR3aa: ASSQDAAEAF; j_gene: TRBJ1-1; v_gene: TRBV14
CDR3aa: ASSLNSPYEQY; j_gene: TRBJ2-7; v_gene: TRBV5-1
CDR3aa: ASSRRGQGGNQPQH; j_gene: TRBJ1-5; v_gene: TRBV13
CDR3aa: ASSRQRAEKLF; j_gene: TRBJ1-4; v_gene: TRBV19
CDR3aa: ASSLVRGRFTDTQY; j_gene: TRBJ2-3; v_gene: TRBV7-6
CDR3aa: ASSDFSRGRVEQF; j_gene: TRBJ2-1; v_gene: TRBV6-4
CDR3aa: ASSLPGQGPGGNTEAF; j_gene: TRBJ1-1; v_gene: TRBV5-6
CDR3aa: ASSLQGDMYNSPLH; j_gene: TRBJ1-6; v_gene: TRBV27
CDR3aa: ASSPREGSTQY; j_gene: TRBJ2-3; v_gene: TRBV18
CDR3aa: ASSFNYGYT; j_gene: TRBJ1-2; v_gene: TRBV7-2
CDR3aa: ASSPAGGWYEQF; j_gene: TRBJ2-1; v_gene: TRBV9
CDR3aa: ASSLVSGGASSYNEQF; j_gene: TRBJ2-1; v_gene: TRBV13
CDR3aa: ASSLGPNYGYT; j_gene: TRBJ1-2; v_gene: TRBV14
CDR3aa: ASSLVAPNTGELF; j_gene: TRBJ2-2; v_gene: TRBV7-2
CDR3aa: ASSPSGGALGANVLT; j_gene: TRBJ2-6; v_gene: TRBV5-4
CDR3aa: ASSPGGSAGNTIY; j_gene: TRBJ1-3; v_gene: TRBV7-8
CDR3aa: ASSPRGDLTGNTIY; j_gene: TRBJ1-3; v_gene: TRBV9
CDR3aa: ASKDRVGHTEAF; j_gene: TRBJ1-1; v_gene: TRBV6-5
CDR3aa: ASSQVEGLLYGYT; j_gene: TRBJ1-2; v_gene: TRBV4-2
CDR3aa: ASSLGGGDEKLF; j_gene: TRBJ1-4; v_gene: TRBV7-6
CDR3aa: ASSQVLAMNTEAF; j_gene: TRBJ1-1; v_gene: TRBV4-3
CDR3aa: ASSDYLGNAF; j_gene: TRBJ1-1; v_gene: TRBV6-4
CDR3aa: ASSRGPSYEQY; j_gene: TRBJ2-7; v_gene: TRBV6-1
CDR3aa: ASAQTGGLHGYT; j_gene: TRBJ1-2; v_gene: TRBV27